This TCR beta chain appears in the sequencing data of a study of blood T cell repertoires in COVID-19. Per the germline V gene, CDR1 is LNHDA and CDR2 is SQIVND (reference sequence). The CDR3 spans 10 residues. Trimming removed 5 bases from V and 16 bases from J; junction bases left unmatched: 5. Authors' processing steps: By means of reference gene primer amplification, nucleated cell counts were estimated. TCRdb's copy holds only in-frame clones and misses some; the assay was immunoSEQ multiplex PCR. V and J calls and clone size are copied from that table; D and trimming were computed from the DNA. The data hold about 150,000 clones, with 80% to 90% observed a single time.

This sequence joins TRBV19 and TRBJ1-3, with TRBD1 matching over 7 bases. The origin of this receptor is a middle-aged woman with acute or convalescent COVID-19. Sequenced material: peripheral blood. The CDR3 sequence: CASSGTESYF. In nucleotides, the CDR3 is TGTGCCAGTAGTGGGACAGAGTCGTATTTT.